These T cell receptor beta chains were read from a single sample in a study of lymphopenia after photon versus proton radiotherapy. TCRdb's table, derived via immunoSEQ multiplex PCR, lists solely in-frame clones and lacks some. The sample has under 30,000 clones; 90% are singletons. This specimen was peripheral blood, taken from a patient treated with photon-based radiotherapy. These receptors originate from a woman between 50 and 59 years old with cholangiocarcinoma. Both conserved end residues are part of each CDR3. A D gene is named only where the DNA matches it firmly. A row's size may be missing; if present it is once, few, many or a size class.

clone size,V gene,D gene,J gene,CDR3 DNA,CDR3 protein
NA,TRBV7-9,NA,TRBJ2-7,TGTGCCAGCAGCTTGGGGTTTGACGGCGAGCAGTACTTC,CASSLGFDGEQYF
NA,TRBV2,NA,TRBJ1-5,TGTGCCAGCAGGACGACCTGGTTTGGCGGTTCGGATCAGCCCCAGCATTTT,CASRTTWFGGSDQPQHF
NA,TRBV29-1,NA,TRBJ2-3,TGCAGCGCTGGGGGAGATACGCAGTATTTT,CSAGGDTQYF
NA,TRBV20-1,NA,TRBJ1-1,TGCAGTGGAGGCTCGAACACTGAAGCTTTCTTT,CSGGSNTEAFF
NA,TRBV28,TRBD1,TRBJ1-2,TGTGCCAGCAGGGTACAGGGGCTTCTTAACTATGGCTACACCTTC,CASRVQGLLNYGYTF
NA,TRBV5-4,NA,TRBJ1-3,TGTGCCAGCAGCCTCGGGACGGGTAGTGGAAACACCATATATTTT,CASSLGTGSGNTIYF
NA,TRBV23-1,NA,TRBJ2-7,TGCGCCAGCAGTCAAGCCAAAGTGTCACAGCACGAGCAGTACTTC,CASSQAKVSQHEQYF
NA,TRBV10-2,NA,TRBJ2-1,TGCGCCAGCAGTGTGAGTCTGAGCGATGAGCAGTTCTTC,CASSVSLSDEQFF
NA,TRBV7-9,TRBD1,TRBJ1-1,TGTGCCAGCAGCTTCCCCCAGGCCGGACAGGGGAACGAAGCTTTCTTT,CASSFPQAGQGNEAFF
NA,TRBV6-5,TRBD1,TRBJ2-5,TGTGCCAGCAGTTACTCGACCAAGGGACAGGGAGAGACCCAGTACTTC,CASSYSTKGQGETQYF
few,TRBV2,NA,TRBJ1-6,TGTGCCAGCAGTCCGGGACACCTCAATAATTCACCCCTCCACTTT,CASSPGHLNNSPLHF
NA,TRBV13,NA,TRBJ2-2,TGTGCCAGCAGCTTAAAGGGACCGAACACCGGGGAGCTGTTTTTT,CASSLKGPNTGELFF